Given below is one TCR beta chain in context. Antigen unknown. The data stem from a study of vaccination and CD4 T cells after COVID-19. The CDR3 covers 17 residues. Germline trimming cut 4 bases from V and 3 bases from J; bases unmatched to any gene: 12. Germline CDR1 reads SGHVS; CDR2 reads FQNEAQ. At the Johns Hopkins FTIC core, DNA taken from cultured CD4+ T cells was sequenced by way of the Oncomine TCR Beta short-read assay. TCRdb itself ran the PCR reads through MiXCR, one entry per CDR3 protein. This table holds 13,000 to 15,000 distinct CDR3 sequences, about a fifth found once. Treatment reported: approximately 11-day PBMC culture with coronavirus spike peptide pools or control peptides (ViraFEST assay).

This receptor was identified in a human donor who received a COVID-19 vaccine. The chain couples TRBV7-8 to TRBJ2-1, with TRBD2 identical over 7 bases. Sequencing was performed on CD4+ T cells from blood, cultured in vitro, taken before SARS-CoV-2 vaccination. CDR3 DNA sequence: TGTGCCAGCAGCTCCCGACCTGACGGGGGGAGCTACAATGAGCAGTTCTTC. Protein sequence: CASSSRPDGGSYNEQFF.